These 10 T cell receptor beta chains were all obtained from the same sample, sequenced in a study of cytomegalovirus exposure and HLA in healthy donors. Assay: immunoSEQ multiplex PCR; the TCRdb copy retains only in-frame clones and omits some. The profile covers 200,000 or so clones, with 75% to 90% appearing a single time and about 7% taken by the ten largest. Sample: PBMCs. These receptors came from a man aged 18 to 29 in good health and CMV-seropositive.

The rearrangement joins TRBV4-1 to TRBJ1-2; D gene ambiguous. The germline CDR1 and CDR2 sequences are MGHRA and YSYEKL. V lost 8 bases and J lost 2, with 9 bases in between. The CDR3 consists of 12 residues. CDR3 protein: CASSEGNYGYTF. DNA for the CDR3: TGCGCCAGCTCCGAGGGCAACTATGGCTACACCTTC.

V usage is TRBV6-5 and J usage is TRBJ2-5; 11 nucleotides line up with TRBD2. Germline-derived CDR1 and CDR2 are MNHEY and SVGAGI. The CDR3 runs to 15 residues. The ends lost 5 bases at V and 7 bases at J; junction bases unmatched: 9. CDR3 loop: CASSLLAGGIGTQYF. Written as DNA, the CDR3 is TGTGCCAGCAGTCTGCTAGCGGGAGGAATTGGGACCCAGTACTTC.

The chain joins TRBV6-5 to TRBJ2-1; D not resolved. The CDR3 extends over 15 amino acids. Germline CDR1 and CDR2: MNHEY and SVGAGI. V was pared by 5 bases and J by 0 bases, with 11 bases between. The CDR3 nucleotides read TGTGCCAGCAGTCCCCCGCCCAGCTCCTACAATGAGCAGTTCTTC. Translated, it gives CASSPPPSSYNEQFF.

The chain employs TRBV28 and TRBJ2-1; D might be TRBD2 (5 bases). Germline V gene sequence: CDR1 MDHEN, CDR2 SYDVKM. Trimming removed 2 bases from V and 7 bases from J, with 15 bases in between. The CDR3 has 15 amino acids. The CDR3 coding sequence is TGTGCCAGCAGTTTACCCGCGAAGGGCGGGAATGAGCAGTTCTTC. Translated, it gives CASSLPAKGGNEQFF.

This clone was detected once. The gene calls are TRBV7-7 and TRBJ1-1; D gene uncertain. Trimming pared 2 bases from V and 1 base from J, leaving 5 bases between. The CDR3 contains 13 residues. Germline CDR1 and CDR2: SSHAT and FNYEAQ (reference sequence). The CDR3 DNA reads TGTGCCAGCAGCTTATCCAGGAACACTGAAGCTTTCTTT. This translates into CASSLSRNTEAFF.

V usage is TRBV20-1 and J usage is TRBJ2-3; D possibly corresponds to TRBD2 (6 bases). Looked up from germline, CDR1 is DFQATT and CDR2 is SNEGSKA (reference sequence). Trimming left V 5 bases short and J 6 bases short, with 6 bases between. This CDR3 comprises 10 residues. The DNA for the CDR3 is TGCAGTGCTGGGAGGGATACGCAGTATTTT. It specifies CSAGRDTQYF.

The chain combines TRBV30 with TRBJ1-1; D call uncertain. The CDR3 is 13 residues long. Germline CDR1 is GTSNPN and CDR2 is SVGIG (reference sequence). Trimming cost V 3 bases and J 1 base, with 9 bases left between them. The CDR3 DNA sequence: TGTGCCTGGAGCCCGACAACGAACACTGAAGCTTTCTTT. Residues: CAWSPTTNTEAFF.

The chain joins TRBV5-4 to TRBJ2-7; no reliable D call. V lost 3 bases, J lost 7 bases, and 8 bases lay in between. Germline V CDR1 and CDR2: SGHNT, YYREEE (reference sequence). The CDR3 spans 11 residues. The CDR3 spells CASSSSAEQYF. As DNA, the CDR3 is TGTGCCAGCAGCTCGAGCGCAGAGCAGTACTTC.

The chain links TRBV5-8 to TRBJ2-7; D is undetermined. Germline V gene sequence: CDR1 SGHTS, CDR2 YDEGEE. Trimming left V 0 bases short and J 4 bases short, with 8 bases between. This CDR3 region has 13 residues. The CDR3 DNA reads TGTGCCAGCAGCTTGGGCCACATGTACGAGCAGTACTTC. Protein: CASSLGHMYEQYF.

DNA for the CDR3: TGCGCCAGCAGGAGGGGACTAGCGGGAAGATTCACCGGGGAGCTGTTTTTT. It specifies CASRRGLAGRFTGELFF. The chain carries TRBV5-1 and TRBJ2-2, with 13 bases aligning to TRBD2. The V gene's germline CDR1 is SGHRS and CDR2 YFSETQ. This CDR3 has 17 residues. V lost 5 bases, J lost 4 bases, and 8 bases stayed unmatched.